This is a list of T cell receptor beta chains from one sample in a study of cytomegalovirus exposure and HLA in healthy donors. This table comes from immunoSEQ multiplex PCR, and its TCRdb copy is limited to in-frame clones, with some not included. Of around 180,000 clones detected, roughly 80% appear once; the ten largest clones hold less than 2.5%. The sequencing sample was made of PBMCs. These receptors were taken from a male donor in good health and CMV-seronegative. Both conserved end residues are part of each CDR3. D genes are given only for firm matches. Where a row states a size, it is once, few, many or the class of an expanded clone; other rows omit it.

j_call	clone_size	d_call	v_call	cdr3_nt	cdr3_aa
TRBJ1-5	few	NA	TRBV29-1	TGCAGCGTTGATTTGGGGGCGCATCAGCCCCAGCATTTT	CSVDLGAHQPQHF
TRBJ2-1	NA	NA	TRBV25-1	TGTGCCAGCAGTGAACCAGGGAATTCCTACAATGAGCAGTTCTTC	CASSEPGNSYNEQFF
TRBJ2-7	NA	NA	TRBV4-1	TGCGCCAGCAGCCAAGTTTTCAACAGGTACGAGCAGTACTTC	CASSQVFNRYEQYF
TRBJ2-2	NA	NA	TRBV4-1	TGCGCCAGCAGCCCGCCGGTGCAGGGACTCGCCGGGGAGCTGTTTTTT	CASSPPVQGLAGELFF
TRBJ2-1	once	NA	TRBV7-9	TGTGCCAGCAGCACAGATTACAATGAGCAGTTCTTC	CASSTDYNEQFF
TRBJ2-2	NA	NA	TRBV9	TGTGCCACTGGAAGGGGGACCGGGGAGCTGTTTTTT	CATGRGTGELFF
TRBJ1-1	few	NA	TRBV14	TGTGCCAGCAGCCACTTGGAGGTCCGCGAAGCTTTCTTT	CASSHLEVREAFF
TRBJ1-3	NA	NA	TRBV30	TGTGCCTGGAGTAGCAAAACCCGGGTCGGAAACACCATATATTTT	CAWSSKTRVGNTIYF
TRBJ2-5	NA	NA	TRBV7-2	TGTGCCAGCCGGGCCAGGGGAGAAGAGACCCAGTACTTC	CASRARGEETQYF
TRBJ1-1	few	NA	TRBV29-1	TGCAGCGTCAGGCGATCGAACACTGAAGCTTTCTTT	CSVRRSNTEAFF
TRBJ2-5	NA	TRBD2	TRBV4-2	TGTGCCAGCAGCCTCACTAGCGGGGGCCCAGAGACCCAGTACTTC	CASSLTSGGPETQYF
TRBJ2-7	NA	NA	TRBV5-6	TGTGCCAGCAGCTTGTTATCTTTCAGGGTCTCCTACGAGCAGTACTTC	CASSLLSFRVSYEQYF
TRBJ2-2	NA	TRBD2	TRBV10-3	TGTGCCATCAGTGAGGCCCTAGCGGGAACGAACACCGGGGAGCTGTTTTTT	CAISEALAGTNTGELFF